Below, 27 T cell receptor beta chains from the same sample are listed, as sequenced in a study of shared clonotypes between healthy human individuals. Only in-frame clones appear in the TCRdb table, and some are missing; sequencing was by immunoSEQ multiplex PCR. The data show about 2 million clones, approximately 95% seen once. The naive CD8 subset, CD45RO-negative cells positively selected for CCR7, excluded terminally differentiated effector memory CD45RA+ cells. The sample consisted of naive CD8+ T cells sorted from blood. These receptors all come from a man aged 18 to 30 in good health.

This clone was detected only a few times. Within the sample, other DNA sequences also encode this same CDR3. The chain is built from TRBV9 and TRBJ2-1; 8 nucleotides match TRBD2. The CDR3 has 15 amino acids. Germline-derived CDR1 and CDR2 are SGDLS and YYNGEE. The J segment lost 2 bases and the V segment lost 0 bases, leaving 1 base of the junction unmatched. The CDR3 reads CASSVGGGTYNEQFF. CDR3 sequence (DNA): TGTGCCAGCAGCGTAGGCGGGGGGACCTACAATGAGCAGTTCTTC.

On this clone itself: The sample contains more than one DNA sequence encoding this CDR3. The chain has TRBV30 and TRBJ1-2; 7 bases map to TRBD1. CDR3 size: 11 residues. Germline CDR1 GTSNPN, CDR2 SVGIG (reference sequence). V was clipped by 7 bases and J by 3 bases; unmatched bases: 2. DNA for the CDR3: TGTGCCTTTGACAGGGACTATGGCTACACCTTC. It is translated as CAFDRDYGYTF.

The table lists this clone with a count of one. The chain links TRBV30 to TRBJ2-1; D ambiguous. CDR1 is GTSNPN and CDR2 is SVGIG in the germline V gene (reference sequence). The CDR3 contains 14 residues. V gave up 8 bases and J gave up 0 bases, with 14 bases separating them. For the CDR3, the DNA is TGTGCCGTATACCCAGGTAGCTCCTACAATGAGCAGTTCTTC. Translating gives CAVYPGSSYNEQFF.

In this sample, this clone turned up once. The identical CDR3 is also encoded by other nucleotide sequences in the sample. The CDR3 here is CASSYGAGAGELFF. The CDR3 DNA reads TGTGCCAGCAGTTACGGAGCGGGAGCCGGGGAGCTGTTTTTT. The genes are TRBV6-5 and TRBJ2-2; 8 bases line up with TRBD2. V lost 2 bases, J lost 6 bases, and 2 bases stayed unmatched. Germline-derived CDR1 and CDR2 are MNHEY and SVGAGI. The CDR3 is made up of 14 amino acids.

V is TRBV9 and J is TRBJ2-7; D unclear. Germline CDR1 SGDLS, CDR2 YYNGEE. V was pared by 3 bases and J by 0 bases, with 10 bases between. The CDR3 totals 14 residues. CDR3 region: CASSDGRTSYEQYF. DNA of the CDR3: TGTGCCAGCAGCGACGGCAGGACCTCCTACGAGCAGTACTTC.

The V and J genes are TRBV5-6 and TRBJ2-7, with D possibly TRBD1 on 6 matching bases. V was cut by 0 bases and J by 4 bases, with 11 bases left in between. The CDR3 has 14 residues. CDR1 is SGHDT, CDR2 YYEEEE, per germline. The CDR3 sequence is CASSLELQGYEQYF. Here the CDR3 DNA reads TGTGCCAGCAGCTTGGAGTTACAGGGATACGAGCAGTACTTC.

This rearrangement joins TRBV7-9 to TRBJ2-2; a possible D gene is TRBD2 (6 bases). Trimming stripped 1 base from V and 4 bases from J, with 10 bases between. This CDR3 region has 15 residues. From germline, CDR1 is SEHNR and CDR2 FQNEAQ (reference sequence). In nucleotides, the CDR3 is TGTGCCAGCAGCTTAGGAACAGCGGGCACCGGGGAGCTGTTTTTT. Translation: CASSLGTAGTGELFF. The full variable domain, in which reference TRBV7-9 and TRBJ2-2 provide the parts outside the CDR3, is DTGVSQNPRHKITKRGQNVTFRCDPISEHNRLYWYRQTLGQGPEFLTYFQNEAQLEKSRLLSDRFSAERPKGSFSTLEIQRTEQGDSAMYLCASSLGTAGTGELFFGEGSRLTVL.

The V and J genes are TRBV11-2 and TRBJ2-3; no firm D call. Germline-derived CDR1 and CDR2 are SGHAT and FQNNGV. The length of the CDR3 is 13 residues. The V end lost 7 bases, the J end lost 6 bases, and 14 bases lay between the germline ends. The CDR3 sequence is CASNDIPWDTQYF. CDR3 in DNA: TGTGCCAGCAACGACATTCCTTGGGATACGCAGTATTTT.

The V and J genes are TRBV12-1 and TRBJ2-1. TRBV12-1 is listed as a pseudogene. The length of the CDR3 is 11 residues. The CDR3 is CASSPTNEQFF. Here the CDR3 DNA reads TGTGCCAGCAGCCCCACCAATGAGCAGTTCTTC.

The rearrangement joins TRBV4-3 to TRBJ2-3; TRBD1 matches 8 bases. CDR3 length: 15 residues. After removal of 3 bases from V and 1 base from J, the junction contained 3 bases not matched to a gene. CDR1 and CDR2 (germline): LGHNA, YSLEER. The CDR3 region is CASSQMTGGTDTQYF. DNA for the CDR3: TGCGCCAGCAGCCAGATGACAGGGGGCACAGATACGCAGTATTTT.

The chain employs TRBV19 and TRBJ1-2; 7 positions match TRBD1. Germline assignment: CDR1 LNHDA and CDR2 SQIVND (reference sequence). This CDR3 has 16 amino acids. V lost 6 bases, J lost 5 bases, and 15 bases stayed unmatched. CDR3 DNA: TGTGCCAGTAGCCCGGGACAGCGGATGACTGGATATGGCTACACCTTC. Translation gives CASSPGQRMTGYGYTF.

A single count supports this clone. The chain uses TRBV6-5 and TRBJ1-2; maybe TRBD1 (6 bases). Per germline, CDR1 MNHEY and CDR2 SVGAGI. The CDR3 has 14 amino acids. The V and J ends lost 0 bases and 3 bases respectively, with 8 bases between them. The CDR3 loop is CASSYSGQYYGYTF. Written as DNA, the CDR3 is TGTGCCAGCAGTTACTCCGGACAGTACTATGGCTACACCTTC.

This clone was seen just once. The V call is TRBV4-1, the J call TRBJ1-5; D is perhaps TRBD1 (6 bases). Germline lookup yields CDR1 MGHRA and CDR2 YSYEKL. Deletions cut 3 bases from V and 0 bases from J, with 12 bases between. The CDR3 sequence is 16 residues long. CDR3 coding DNA: TGCGCCAGCAGCCACAGGGGAGCGGATAGCAATCAGCCCCAGCATTTT. Its protein product is CASSHRGADSNQPQHF.

The CDR3 DNA reads TGTGCCAGCCAGGGGCCCGGCGAGACCCAGTACTTC. As protein: CASQGPGETQYF. The V call is TRBV2, the J call TRBJ2-5; tentative D call: TRBD1 (6 bases). V lost 8 bases to trimming and J lost 5 bases, with 12 bases between them. CDR1 and CDR2 from the germline V gene are SNHLY and FYNNEI. The CDR3 runs 12 residues.

The chain combines TRBV11-2 with TRBJ2-5; D is possibly TRBD1 or TRBD2 (5 bases each). The CDR3 is 16 amino acids. Trimming shortened V by 3 bases and J by 5 bases, and 19 bases separated the two germline ends. Germline CDR1 and CDR2: SGHAT and FQNNGV. CDR3 in DNA: TGTGCCAGCAGCTTCGCCCTGGGGGATGTGCAGGAGACCCAGTACTTC. Encoded protein: CASSFALGDVQETQYF.

Of note for this clone: Other DNA sequences in the sample encode the same CDR3. CDR3 region: CASSLGRGVYNEQFF. CDR3 in DNA: TGTGCCAGCAGCTTAGGTCGGGGAGTGTACAATGAGCAGTTCTTC. This chain connects TRBV7-9 to TRBJ2-1; D might be TRBD2 (5 bases). Germline CDR1 reads SEHNR; CDR2 reads FQNEAQ (reference sequence). The CDR3 is 15 amino acids. V was cut by 1 base and J by 4 bases, with 11 bases left in between. Full variable domain (rest looked up from reference TRBV7-9 and TRBJ2-1): DTGVSQNPRHKITKRGQNVTFRCDPISEHNRLYWYRQTLGQGPEFLTYFQNEAQLEKSRLLSDRFSAERPKGSFSTLEIQRTEQGDSAMYLCASSLGRGVYNEQFFGPGTRLTVL.

This clone was counted a single time. V and J are TRBV7-9 and TRBJ2-1, with 11 bases aligning to TRBD1. This CDR3 is built from 14 residues. The J segment lost 7 bases and the V segment lost 5 bases, leaving 4 bases of the junction unmatched. From germline, CDR1 is SEHNR and CDR2 FQNEAQ (reference sequence). The CDR3 nucleotides are TGTGCCAGCAGCGCGGGACAGGGGGGGAATGAGCAGTTCTTC. It is translated as CASSAGQGGNEQFF.

A note on this clone: The sample has other DNA sequences that encode this CDR3 too. V usage is TRBV27 and J usage is TRBJ2-2; no reliable D call. Trimming pared 3 bases from V and 5 bases from J, leaving 10 bases between. The CDR3 runs to 14 residues. Germline V CDR1 and CDR2: MNHEY, SMNVEV (reference sequence). The CDR3 DNA reads TGTGCCAGCAGTTTCACGGGTGGGACCGGGGAGCTGTTTTTT. Protein product: CASSFTGGTGELFF.

V usage is TRBV15 and J usage is TRBJ2-2; D is ambiguous. This CDR3 has 18 residues. Trimming removed 3 bases at V and 1 base at J, with 18 bases between. CDR1 LNHNV and CDR2 YYDKDF come from the germline V gene (reference sequence). CDR3: CATSSSSRTPENTGELFF. The CDR3 bases are TGTGCCACCAGCAGCTCGAGCCGTACGCCAGAGAACACCGGGGAGCTGTTTTTT.

The rearrangement uses TRBV4-1 and TRBJ1-1, with D hard to call. CDR1 is MGHRA and CDR2 is YSYEKL in the germline V gene. The CDR3 extends over 12 amino acids. V was pared by 4 bases and J by 9 bases, with 12 bases between. The CDR3 coding sequence is TGCGCCAGCAGCCGGGAGGGTTTACAAGCTTTCTTT. Amino acid sequence: CASSREGLQAFF.

The chain combines TRBV7-2 with TRBJ1-5; a weak D match, TRBD1 (5 bases). Germline V gene sequence: CDR1 SGHTA, CDR2 FQGNSA. Trimming removed 2 bases at V and 1 base at J, with 9 bases between. The length of the CDR3 is 15 residues. CDR3 in amino acids: CASSLRDGSNQPQHF. The CDR3, as DNA: TGTGCCAGCAGCTTAAGGGACGGAAGCAATCAGCCCCAGCATTTT.

The chain uses TRBV6-5 and TRBJ2-1, with 9 bases matching TRBD2. With 7 bases clipped from V and 12 bases from J, the junction kept 13 bases outside the gene matches. This CDR3 has 14 residues. Germline CDR1 and CDR2: MNHEY and SVGAGI. Here the CDR3 DNA reads TGTGCCAGCACCCCGGCTGCGGGGGGGCTTGGGCAGTTCTTC. As protein: CASTPAAGGLGQFF.

The J gene is TRBJ2-7, the V gene TRBV6-5; TRBD2 is a possible D gene (6 bases). CDR3 length equals 14 residues. The germline V and J ends were trimmed by 11 bases and 5 bases, with 22 bases remaining between them. Germline V gene sequence: CDR1 MNHEY, CDR2 SVGAGI. CDR3 nucleotide sequence: TGTGCCCACGCTGCGGGGCCCCCTGAGAACGAGCAGTACTTC. It yields the protein CAHAAGPPENEQYF.

This clone was observed a handful of times. The chain uses TRBV7-9 and TRBJ2-5; TRBD1 agrees at 7 bases. V shed 4 bases, J shed 3 bases, and the junction held 2 bases outside the gene matches. Germline CDR1 reads SEHNR; CDR2 reads FQNEAQ (reference sequence). The CDR3 contains 13 residues. For the CDR3, the DNA is TGTGCCAGCAGCTACGACAGGGAAGAGACCCAGTACTTC. This gives the protein CASSYDREETQYF.

The J gene is TRBJ2-1, the V gene TRBV6-1; 12 bases are a match to TRBD2. CDR1 is MNHNS and CDR2 is SASEGT in the germline V gene. This CDR3 spans 15 amino acids. Unmatched junction bases numbered 9, after V lost 7 bases and J lost 8 bases. The CDR3 sequence is CASTPLTSGGHEQFF. Written as DNA, the CDR3 is TGTGCCAGCACTCCCCTGACTAGCGGGGGCCATGAGCAGTTCTTC.

This rearrangement joins TRBV7-9 to TRBJ2-7, with 9 bases aligning to TRBD1. The CDR3 is 13 residues long. The J segment lost 3 bases and the V segment lost 6 bases, leaving 3 bases of the junction unmatched. Germline-derived CDR1 and CDR2 are SEHNR and FQNEAQ (reference sequence). This CDR3 is CASRPGQGYEQYF. The CDR3 DNA is TGTGCCAGCAGGCCGGGACAGGGCTACGAGCAGTACTTC.

Comments on this clone: The sample contains more than one DNA sequence encoding this CDR3. The rearrangement joins TRBV13 to TRBJ2-5; 8 bases are a match to TRBD2. Trimming removed 3 bases from V and 5 bases from J; junction bases left unmatched: 5. Germline V CDR1 and CDR2: PRHDT, FYEKMQ (reference sequence). The CDR3 contains 14 residues. The CDR3 region is CASSLGLVQETQYF. CDR3 sequence (DNA): TGTGCCAGCAGCTTGGGACTAGTACAGGAGACCCAGTACTTC. The full variable domain, in which reference TRBV13 and TRBJ2-5 provide the parts outside the CDR3, is AAGVIQSPRHLIKEKRETATLKCYPIPRHDTVYWYQQGPGQDPQFLISFYEKMQSDKGSIPDRFSAQQFSDYHSELNMSSLELGDSALYFCASSLGLVQETQYFGPGTRLLVL.